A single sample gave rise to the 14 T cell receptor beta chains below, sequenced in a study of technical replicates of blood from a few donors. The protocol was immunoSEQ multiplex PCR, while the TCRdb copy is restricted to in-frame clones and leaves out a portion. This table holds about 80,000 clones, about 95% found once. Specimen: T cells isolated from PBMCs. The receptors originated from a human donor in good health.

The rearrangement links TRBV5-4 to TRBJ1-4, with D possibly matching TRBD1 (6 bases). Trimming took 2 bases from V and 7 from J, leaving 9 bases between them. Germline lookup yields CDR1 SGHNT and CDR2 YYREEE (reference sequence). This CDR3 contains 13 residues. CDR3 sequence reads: CASSLIQGEKLFF. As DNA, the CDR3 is TGTGCCAGCAGCTTAATACAGGGTGAAAAACTGTTTTTT.

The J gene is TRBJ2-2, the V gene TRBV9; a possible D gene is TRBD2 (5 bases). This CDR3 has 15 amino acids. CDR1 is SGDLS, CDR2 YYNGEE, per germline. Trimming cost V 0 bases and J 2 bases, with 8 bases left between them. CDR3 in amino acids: CASSVARTNTGELFF. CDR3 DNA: TGTGCCAGCAGCGTAGCCAGGACTAACACCGGGGAGCTGTTTTTT.

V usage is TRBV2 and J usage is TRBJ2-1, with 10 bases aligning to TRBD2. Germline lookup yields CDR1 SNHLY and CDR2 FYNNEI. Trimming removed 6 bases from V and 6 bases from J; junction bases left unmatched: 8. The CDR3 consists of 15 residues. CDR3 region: CASRTLAGVVNEQFF. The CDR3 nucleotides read TGTGCCAGCAGAACTCTAGCGGGAGTAGTCAATGAGCAGTTCTTC.

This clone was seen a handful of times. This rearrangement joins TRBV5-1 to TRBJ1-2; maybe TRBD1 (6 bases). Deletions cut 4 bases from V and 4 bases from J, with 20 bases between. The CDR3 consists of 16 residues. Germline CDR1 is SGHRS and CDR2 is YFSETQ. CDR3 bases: TGCGCCAGCAGCCACGGGGCCCTGGGCAGGGGCTATGGCTACACCTTC. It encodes CASSHGALGRGYGYTF.

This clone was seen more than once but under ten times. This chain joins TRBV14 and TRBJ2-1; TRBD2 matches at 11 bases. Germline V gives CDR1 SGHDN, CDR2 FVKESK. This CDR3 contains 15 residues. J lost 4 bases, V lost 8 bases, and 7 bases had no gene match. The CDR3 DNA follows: TGTGCCAGCCGCTTAGCGGGAGGGTTGTACAATGAGCAGTTCTTC. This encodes CASRLAGGLYNEQFF.

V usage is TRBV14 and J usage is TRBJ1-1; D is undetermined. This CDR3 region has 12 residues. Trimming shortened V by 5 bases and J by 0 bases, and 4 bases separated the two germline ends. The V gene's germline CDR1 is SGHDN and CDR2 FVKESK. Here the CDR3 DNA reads TGTGCCAGCAGCTCAATGAACACTGAAGCTTTCTTT. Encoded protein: CASSSMNTEAFF.

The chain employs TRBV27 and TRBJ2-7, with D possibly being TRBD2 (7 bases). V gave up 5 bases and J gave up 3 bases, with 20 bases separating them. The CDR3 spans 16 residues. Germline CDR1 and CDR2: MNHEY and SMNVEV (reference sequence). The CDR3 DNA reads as TGTGCCAGCAGTCCCTCTCAGGGGAGGGTGAACTACGAGCAGTACTTC. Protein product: CASSPSQGRVNYEQYF.

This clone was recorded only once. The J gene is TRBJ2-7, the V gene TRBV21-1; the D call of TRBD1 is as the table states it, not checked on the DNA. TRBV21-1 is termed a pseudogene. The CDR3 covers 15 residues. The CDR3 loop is CASSNQGDRVNEQYF. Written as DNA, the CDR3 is TGTGCCAGCAGCAACCAGGGGGACAGGGTGAATGAGCAGTACTTC.

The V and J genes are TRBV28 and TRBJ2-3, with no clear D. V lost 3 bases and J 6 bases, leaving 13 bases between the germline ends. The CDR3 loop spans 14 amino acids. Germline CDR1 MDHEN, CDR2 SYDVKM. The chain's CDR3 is CASSLVLSVDTQYF. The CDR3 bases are TGTGCCAGCAGTTTGGTCCTGAGCGTGGATACGCAGTATTTT.

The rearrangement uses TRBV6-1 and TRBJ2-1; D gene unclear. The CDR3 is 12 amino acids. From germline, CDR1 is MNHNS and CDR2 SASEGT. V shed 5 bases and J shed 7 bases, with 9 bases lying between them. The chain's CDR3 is CASSPSRNEQFF. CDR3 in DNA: TGTGCCAGCAGTCCCAGTCGTAATGAGCAGTTCTTC.

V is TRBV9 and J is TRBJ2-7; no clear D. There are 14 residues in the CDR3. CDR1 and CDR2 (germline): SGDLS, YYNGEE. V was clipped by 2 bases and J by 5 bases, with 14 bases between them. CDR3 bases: TGTGCCAGCAGCGTTACCCCGGGTTCGGACGAGCAGTACTTC. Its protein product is CASSVTPGSDEQYF.

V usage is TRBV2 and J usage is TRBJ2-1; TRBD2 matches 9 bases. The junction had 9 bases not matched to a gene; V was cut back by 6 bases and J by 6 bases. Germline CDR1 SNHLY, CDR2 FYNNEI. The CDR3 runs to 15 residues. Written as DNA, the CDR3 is TGTGCCAGCAGCCAAGGGGTAGCGGGAGTCAATGAGCAGTTCTTC. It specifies CASSQGVAGVNEQFF.

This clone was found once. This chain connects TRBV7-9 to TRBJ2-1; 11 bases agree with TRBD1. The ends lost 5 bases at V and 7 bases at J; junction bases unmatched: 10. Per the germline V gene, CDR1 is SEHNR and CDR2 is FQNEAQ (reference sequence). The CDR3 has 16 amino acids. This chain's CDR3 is CASSPTGQGGFNEQFF. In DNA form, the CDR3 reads TGTGCCAGCAGCCCCACGGGACAGGGGGGGTTTAATGAGCAGTTCTTC. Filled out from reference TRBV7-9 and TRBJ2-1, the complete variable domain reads DTGVSQNPRHKITKRGQNVTFRCDPISEHNRLYWYRQTLGQGPEFLTYFQNEAQLEKSRLLSDRFSAERPKGSFSTLEIQRTEQGDSAMYLCASSPTGQGGFNEQFFGPGTRLTVL.

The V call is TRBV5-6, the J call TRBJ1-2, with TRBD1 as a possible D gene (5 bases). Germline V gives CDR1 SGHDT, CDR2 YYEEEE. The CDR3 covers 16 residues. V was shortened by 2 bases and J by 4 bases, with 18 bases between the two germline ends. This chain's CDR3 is CASSLQVLGTPYGYTF. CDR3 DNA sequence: TGTGCCAGCAGCTTACAGGTGCTAGGTACTCCCTATGGCTACACCTTC.